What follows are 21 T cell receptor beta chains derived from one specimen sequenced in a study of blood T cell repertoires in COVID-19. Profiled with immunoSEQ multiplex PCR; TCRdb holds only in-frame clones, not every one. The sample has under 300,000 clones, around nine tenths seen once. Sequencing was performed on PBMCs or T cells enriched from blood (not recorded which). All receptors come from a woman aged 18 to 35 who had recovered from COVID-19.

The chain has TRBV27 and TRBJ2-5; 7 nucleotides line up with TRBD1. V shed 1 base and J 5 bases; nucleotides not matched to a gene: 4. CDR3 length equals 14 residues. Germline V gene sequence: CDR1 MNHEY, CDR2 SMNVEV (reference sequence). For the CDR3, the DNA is TGTGCCAGCAGTTTATTTGACAGGGCGGAGACCCAGTACTTC. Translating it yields CASSLFDRAETQYF.

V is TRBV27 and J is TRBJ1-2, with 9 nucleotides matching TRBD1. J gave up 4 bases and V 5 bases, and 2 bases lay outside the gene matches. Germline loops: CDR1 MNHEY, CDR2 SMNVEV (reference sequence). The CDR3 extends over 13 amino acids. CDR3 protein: CASSDRGTYGYTF. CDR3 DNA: TGTGCCAGCAGTGACAGGGGGACCTATGGCTACACCTTC.

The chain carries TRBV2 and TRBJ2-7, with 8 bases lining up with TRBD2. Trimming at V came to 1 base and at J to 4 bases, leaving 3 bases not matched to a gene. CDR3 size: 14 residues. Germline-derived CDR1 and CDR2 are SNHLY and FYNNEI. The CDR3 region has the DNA TGTGCCAGCAGTGAAGGGTCGGGAGGGTACGAGCAGTACTTC. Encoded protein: CASSEGSGGYEQYF.

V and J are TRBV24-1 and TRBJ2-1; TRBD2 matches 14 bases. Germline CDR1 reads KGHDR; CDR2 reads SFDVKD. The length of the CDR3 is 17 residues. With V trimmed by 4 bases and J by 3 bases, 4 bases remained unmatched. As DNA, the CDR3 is TGTGCCACCAGTGAGGGACTAGCGGGGGCTCGCTACAATGAGCAGTTCTTC. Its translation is CATSEGLAGARYNEQFF.

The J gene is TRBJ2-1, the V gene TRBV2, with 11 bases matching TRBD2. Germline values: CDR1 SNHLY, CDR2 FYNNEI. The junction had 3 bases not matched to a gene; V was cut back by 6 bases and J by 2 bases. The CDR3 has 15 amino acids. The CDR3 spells CASSFSGGAYNEQFF. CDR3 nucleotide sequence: TGTGCCAGCAGCTTTAGCGGGGGGGCCTACAATGAGCAGTTCTTC.

CDR3 loop: CASSRQAEYGYTF. The CDR3, as DNA: TGTGCCAGTAGTAGGCAGGCCGAGTATGGCTACACCTTC. The V and J genes are TRBV19 and TRBJ1-2; D uncertain. Trimming stripped 4 bases from V and 5 bases from J, with 11 bases between. The CDR3 runs to 13 residues. The V gene's germline CDR1 is LNHDA and CDR2 SQIVND (reference sequence).

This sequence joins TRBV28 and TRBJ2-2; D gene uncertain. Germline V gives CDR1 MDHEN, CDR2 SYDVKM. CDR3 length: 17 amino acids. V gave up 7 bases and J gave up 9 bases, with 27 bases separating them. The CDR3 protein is CASTPPFGPLGPRELFF. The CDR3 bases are TGTGCCAGCACCCCCCCATTTGGGCCCCTTGGTCCCCGGGAGCTGTTTTTT.

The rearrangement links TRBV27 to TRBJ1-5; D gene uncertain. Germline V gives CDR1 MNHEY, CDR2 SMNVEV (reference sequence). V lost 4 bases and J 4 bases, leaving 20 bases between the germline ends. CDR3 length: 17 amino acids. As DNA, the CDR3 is TGTGCCAGCAGTTCCCGGGGAGGCGGTTGGGTAAATCAGCCCCAGCATTTT. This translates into CASSSRGGGWVNQPQHF.

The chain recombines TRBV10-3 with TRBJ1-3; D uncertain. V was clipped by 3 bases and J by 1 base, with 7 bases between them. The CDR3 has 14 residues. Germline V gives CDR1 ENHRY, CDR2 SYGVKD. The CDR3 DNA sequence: TGTGCCATCAGTGATGGGCGTTCTGGAAACACCATATATTTT. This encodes CAISDGRSGNTIYF.

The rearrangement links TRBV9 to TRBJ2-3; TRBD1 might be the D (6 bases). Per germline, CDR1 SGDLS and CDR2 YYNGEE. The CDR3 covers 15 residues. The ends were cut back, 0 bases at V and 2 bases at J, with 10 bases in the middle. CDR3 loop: CASSVVGADTDTQYF. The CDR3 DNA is TGTGCCAGCAGCGTAGTGGGGGCGGACACAGATACGCAGTATTTT.

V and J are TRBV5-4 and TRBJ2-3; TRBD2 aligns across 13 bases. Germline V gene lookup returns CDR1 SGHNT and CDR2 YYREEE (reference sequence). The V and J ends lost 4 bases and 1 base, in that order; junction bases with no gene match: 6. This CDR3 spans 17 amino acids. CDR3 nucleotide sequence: TGTGCCAGCAGCCCTGCCGGACTAGCGGGAGGCACAGATACGCAGTATTTT. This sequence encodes CASSPAGLAGGTDTQYF.

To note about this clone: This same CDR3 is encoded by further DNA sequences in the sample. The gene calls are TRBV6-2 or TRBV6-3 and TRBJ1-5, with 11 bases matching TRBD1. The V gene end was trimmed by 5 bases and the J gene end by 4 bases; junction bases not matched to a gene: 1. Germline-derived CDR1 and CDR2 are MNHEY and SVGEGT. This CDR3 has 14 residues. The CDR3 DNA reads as TGTGCCAGCAGTGGGACAGGGGGTAATCAGCCCCAGCATTTT. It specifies CASSGTGGNQPQHF.

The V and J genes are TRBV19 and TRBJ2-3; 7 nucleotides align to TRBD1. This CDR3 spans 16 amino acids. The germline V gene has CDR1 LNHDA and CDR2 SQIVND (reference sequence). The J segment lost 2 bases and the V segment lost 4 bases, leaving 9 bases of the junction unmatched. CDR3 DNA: TGTGCCAGTAGTAGGGGACAGACTTTCAACACAGATACGCAGTATTTT. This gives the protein CASSRGQTFNTDTQYF.

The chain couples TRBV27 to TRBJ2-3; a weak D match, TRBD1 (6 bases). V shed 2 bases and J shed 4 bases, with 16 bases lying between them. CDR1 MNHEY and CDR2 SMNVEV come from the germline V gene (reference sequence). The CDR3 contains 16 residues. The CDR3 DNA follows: TGTGCCAGCAGTTTACGGTTGGGGGCTAGCTCAGATACGCAGTATTTT. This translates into CASSLRLGASSDTQYF.

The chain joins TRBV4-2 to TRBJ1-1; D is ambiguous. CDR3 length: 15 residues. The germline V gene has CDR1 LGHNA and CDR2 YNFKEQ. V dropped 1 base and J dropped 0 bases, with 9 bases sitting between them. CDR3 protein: CASSQVAVMNTEAFF. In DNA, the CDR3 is TGTGCCAGCAGCCAAGTGGCGGTCATGAACACTGAAGCTTTCTTT.

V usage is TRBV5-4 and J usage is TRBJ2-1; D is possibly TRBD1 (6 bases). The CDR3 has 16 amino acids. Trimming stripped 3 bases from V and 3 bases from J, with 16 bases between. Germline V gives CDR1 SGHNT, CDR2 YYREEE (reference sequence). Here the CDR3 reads CASSSGGQRVYNEQFF. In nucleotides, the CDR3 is TGTGCCAGCAGCTCTGGAGGACAGAGAGTCTACAATGAGCAGTTCTTC.

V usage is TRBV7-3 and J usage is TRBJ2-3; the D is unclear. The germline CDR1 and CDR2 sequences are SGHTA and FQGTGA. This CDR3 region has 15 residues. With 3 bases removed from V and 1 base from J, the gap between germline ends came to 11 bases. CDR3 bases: TGTGCCAGCAGCTTTCGGAGCCGGGGCACAGATACGCAGTATTTT. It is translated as CASSFRSRGTDTQYF.

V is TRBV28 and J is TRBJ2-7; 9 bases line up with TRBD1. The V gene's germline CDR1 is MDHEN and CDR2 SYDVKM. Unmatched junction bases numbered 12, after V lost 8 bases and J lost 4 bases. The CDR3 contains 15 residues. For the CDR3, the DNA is TGTGCCAGCGCCGTCCCGGGACAGGGTACGTACGAGCAGTACTTC. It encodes CASAVPGQGTYEQYF.

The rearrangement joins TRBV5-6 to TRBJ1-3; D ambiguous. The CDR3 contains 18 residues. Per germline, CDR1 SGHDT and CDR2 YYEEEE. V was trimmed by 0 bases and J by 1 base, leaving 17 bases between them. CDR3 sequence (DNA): TGTGCCAGCAGCTTGGCGACTGTTTGGTCAACGTCTGGAAACACCATATATTTT. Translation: CASSLATVWSTSGNTIYF.

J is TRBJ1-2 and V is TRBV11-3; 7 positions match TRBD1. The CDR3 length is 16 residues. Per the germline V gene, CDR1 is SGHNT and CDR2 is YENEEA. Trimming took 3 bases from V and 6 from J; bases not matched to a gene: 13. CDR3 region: CASSLDQIAQGHGYTF. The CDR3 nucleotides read TGTGCCAGCAGCTTGGACCAGATAGCACAGGGGCATGGCTACACCTTC.

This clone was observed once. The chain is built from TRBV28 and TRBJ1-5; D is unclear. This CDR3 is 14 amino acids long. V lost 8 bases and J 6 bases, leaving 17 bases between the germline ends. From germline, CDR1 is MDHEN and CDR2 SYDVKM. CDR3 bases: TGTGCCAGCTCCTACCAGCAGACGGGTCAGCCCCAGCATTTT. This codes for CASSYQQTGQPQHF.